This TCR beta chain was sequenced in a study of Tregs in tolerant kidney transplant recipients. Related graft donors supplied nonmyeloablative bone marrow transplants, and mixed chimerism was transient. CD4+CD25+CD127- Tregs, CD4+CD25- non-Tregs, CD4 and CD8 cells were sorted. TCRdb keeps only in-frame clones here, not all; method: immunoSEQ multiplex PCR. The table records 81,000 or so clones, 90% to 95% of them present only once. The source was CD4+ T cells from blood (PBMCs), collected 24 months after the transplant. This clonotype was obtained from a human patient who received a combined kidney and bone marrow transplant. Some of the T cells might come from the graft donor.

CDR3 bases: TGTGCCAGCAGCTTGGCTAGCGGGATCCAAGAGACCCAGTACTTC. The encoded protein is CASSLASGIQETQYF. The chain links TRBV7-9 to TRBJ2-5; 9 nucleotides line up with TRBD2. This CDR3 has 15 amino acids. The germline CDR1 and CDR2 sequences are SEHNR and FQNEAQ (reference sequence). V was pared by 3 bases and J by 1 base, with 3 bases of the junction left unmatched. The variable domain in full, completed from reference TRBV7-9 and TRBJ2-5, reads DTGVSQNPRHKITKRGQNVTFRCDPISEHNRLYWYRQTLGQGPEFLTYFQNEAQLEKSRLLSDRFSAERPKGSFSTLEIQRTEQGDSAMYLCASSLASGIQETQYFGPGTRLLVL.